These 32 T cell receptor gamma chains came from one sample sequenced in a study of γδ T cells in repeated Plasmodium falciparum infection. Bulk repertoires came from Vgamma9/Vdelta2+ or Vdelta2-negative gammadelta T cells flow-sorted from PBMC. TCRdb redid clone calling on the multiplex PCR reads using CATT. The sample has roughly 32,000 gamma-chain clones, under 1.5% seen once. The sequencing sample was made of gamma-delta T cells from blood. Receptors were obtained from a pool of human donors (malaria-infected and uninfected, not separated).

Concerning this clone: With a far larger clone one base away, a read error is the likely cause. The same CDR3 is also encoded by other DNA sequences in this sample. This CDR3 reads CALWEVPYYKKLF. CDR3 bases: TGTGCCCTGTGGGAGGTCCCTTATTATAAGAAACTCTTT. V usage is TRGV9 and J usage is TRGJ1 or TRGJ2. TCRdb lists no J gene, so it was determined here by aligning the DNA to germline. This CDR3 is built from 13 residues. Per germline, CDR1 GITISATS and CDR2 ISYDGTV (reference sequence).

This clone was seen repeatedly, ten times or more. The protein that TCRdb holds for this DNA derives from a much larger clone and differs from the translated DNA at residue 5, which likely indicates a read error; the protein shown here is translated from the DNA. The chain combines TRGV9 with TRGJP. TCRdb carries no J gene annotation; the J gene was assigned here by matching the DNA with germline. The length of the CDR3 is 17 residues. The V gene's germline CDR1 is GITISATS and CDR2 ISYDGTV (reference sequence). V lost 5 bases, J lost 8 bases, and 12 bases stayed unmatched. The CDR3 is CALWGDLFQLGKKIKVF. The CDR3, as DNA: TGTGCCTTGTGGGGGGACCTATTCCAGTTGGGCAAAAAAATCAAGGTATTT.

This clone was found a few times. The likely explanation is a read error, given a far larger clone one base away. Other DNA sequences from this sample encode an identical CDR3 as well. The chain has TRGV9 and TRGJ1 or TRGJ2. No J gene is reported in TCRdb; it was inferred here by comparing the DNA with germline. This CDR3 has 14 amino acids. From germline, CDR1 is GITISATS and CDR2 ISYDGTV (reference sequence). The V segment lost 5 bases and the J segment 9 bases; nucleotides outside the gene matches: 16. CDR3 DNA sequence: TGTGCCTTGTGGGTGACCTCCAAGGGTTTTAAGAAACTCTTT. It yields the protein CALWVTSKGFKKLF.

Turning to this clone: The protein in TCRdb stems from a much larger clone and differs at residue 8 from this DNA's translation, likely a read error; here the protein is translated from the DNA. The chain joins TRGV9 to TRGJP. The J gene, absent from TCRdb, was called here by matching the DNA to germline. The V gene's germline CDR1 is GITISATS and CDR2 ISYDGTV (reference sequence). The CDR3 contains 17 residues. Trimming at V came to 0 bases and at J to 8 bases, leaving 7 bases not matched to a gene. CDR3 in amino acids: CALWEVKTKLGKKIKVF. The CDR3 DNA reads TGTGCCTTGTGGGAGGTGAAGACCAAGTTGGGCAAAAAAATCAAGGTATTT.

In its sample, this clone was seen many times. The translation of this DNA and the TCRdb protein of a much larger clone differ at residue 5, probably owing to a read error; the protein shown here is translated from the DNA. The CDR3 protein is CATWNSGYKKLF. CDR3 sequence (DNA): TGTGCCACCTGGAATAGCGGATATAAGAAACTCTTT. The chain recombines TRGV8 with TRGJ1 or TRGJ2. TCRdb is silent on the J gene; assignment here came from matching the DNA to germline. CDR3 length: 12 amino acids. CDR1 and CDR2 (germline): VENAVY, YDSYNSRV.

The sample holds many counts of this clone. TCRdb shows a much larger clone's protein in place of this DNA's translation, and the two differ at residue 4, likely through a read error; the protein shown is translated from the DNA. In the same sample, other DNA sequences code for this CDR3. The chain combines TRGV9 with TRGJ1 or TRGJ2. No J gene was available from TCRdb, and it was assigned here by a germline match of the DNA. This CDR3 has 11 amino acids. The germline V gene encodes CDR1 GITISATS and CDR2 ISYDGTV (reference sequence). The CDR3 DNA follows: TGTGCCTTGAGGGAGGTATATAAGAAACTCTTT. Its protein is CALREVYKKLF.

A word on this clone: For this DNA, TCRdb reports the protein of a much larger clone, which diverges at residue 3, most likely from a read error; the protein presented here is translated directly from the DNA. V usage is TRGV9 and J usage is TRGJP. TCRdb does not report a J gene; here it was assigned by matching the DNA to germline references. The CDR3 spans 17 residues. Germline V gives CDR1 GITISATS, CDR2 ISYDGTV (reference sequence). The CDR3 DNA reads TGTGCCATGTGGGAGGTCCCAACCGAGTTGGGCAAAAAAATCAAGGTATTT. It codes for CAMWEVPTELGKKIKVF.

On this clone itself: A far bigger clonotype differs at one base, so this is likely a read error. Other DNA sequences of this sample code for an identical CDR3. The chain couples TRGV4 to TRGJP1. TCRdb leaves out the J gene; it was filled in here by matching the DNA to germline. CDR1 is EGSTGY and CDR2 is YDSYTSSV in the germline V gene. The CDR3 is made up of 13 amino acids. V shed 3 bases, J shed 10 bases, and the junction held 8 bases outside the gene matches. This CDR3 is CATWDYASWFKIF. CDR3 sequence (DNA): TGTGCCACCTGGGATTATGCCTCTTGGTTCAAGATATTT.

This clone was detected ten times or more. With only one base between it and a far larger clone, this is likely a read error. The sample holds other DNA sequences that translate to the same CDR3. The chain combines TRGV2 with TRGJP2. The J gene, missing from TCRdb, was assigned here through DNA to germline matching. The germline CDR1 and CDR2 sequences are EGSNGY and YDSYNSKV. The trim removed 0 bases at V and 8 bases at J, leaving 6 bases unmatched. The CDR3 totals 14 residues. CDR3 nucleotides: TGTGCCACCTGGGACGGGCATAGCGATTGGATCAAGACGTTT. It codes for CATWDGHSDWIKTF.

In its sample, this clone is large. A read error may be the cause here, since a much bigger clone is one base away. This sample includes further DNA sequences coding for the same CDR3. The chain links TRGV9 to TRGJP. Germline assignment: CDR1 GITISATS and CDR2 ISYDGTV (reference sequence). V shed 0 bases and J 5 bases; nucleotides not matched to a gene: 1. The CDR3 extends over 16 amino acids. The CDR3: CALWEVKELGKKIKVF. Here the CDR3 DNA reads TGTGCCTTGTGGGAGGTGAAAGAGTTGGGCAAAAAAATCAAGGTATTT.

This clone was counted ten times or more. For this DNA, TCRdb reports the protein of a much larger clone, which diverges at residue 3, most likely from a read error; the protein presented here is translated directly from the DNA. The genes are TRGV9 and TRGJP2. J lost 6 bases, V lost 11 bases, and 6 bases had no gene match. Germline V CDR1 and CDR2: GITISATS, ISYDGTV (reference sequence). The CDR3 length is 11 residues. The CDR3 sequence is CAWGGDWIKTF. CDR3 coding DNA: TGTGCCTGGGGGGGTGATTGGATCAAGACGTTT.

This clone was seen only a few times. This DNA's translation differs at residue 12 from TCRdb's protein, which comes from a much larger clone; a read error is likely, and the protein shown is translated from the DNA. The J gene is uncalled and the V gene is TRGV8. The CDR3 consists of 14 residues. Per germline, CDR1 VENAVY and CDR2 YDSYNSRV. The CDR3 region is CATWDKSSDWIMTF. Here the CDR3 DNA reads TGTGCCACCTGGGATAAGAGTAGTGATTGGATCATGACGTTT.

In the case of this clone: The likely explanation is a read error, given a far larger clone one base away. The sample holds other DNA sequences that translate to the same CDR3. The chain carries TRGV2 and TRGJ1 or TRGJ2. CDR3 length equals 12 residues. Per the germline V gene, CDR1 is EGSNGY and CDR2 is YDSYNSKV. CDR3 protein: CATWDGDSAKLF. The CDR3 nucleotides read TGTGCCACGTGGGACGGGGATAGTGCGAAACTCTTT.

There are a few counts of this clone. The likely explanation is a read error, given a far larger clone one base away. V gene TRGV3 combines with J gene TRGJ1 or TRGJ2. The J gene, absent from TCRdb, was called here by matching the DNA to germline. CDR1 is VTNTFY, CDR2 YDVSTARD, per germline (reference sequence). This CDR3 is 14 amino acids long. CDR3 amino acids: CATWDRKDYYKKLF. The CDR3 DNA sequence: TGTGCCACCTGGGACAGGAAAGATTACTATAAGAAACTCTTT.

This clone was counted ten times or more. This CDR3 is also generated by other DNA sequences in the sample. This chain links TRGV4 with TRGJ1 or TRGJ2. Germline CDR1 reads EGSTGY; CDR2 reads YDSYTSSV. The trim removed 1 base at V and 3 bases at J, leaving 6 bases unmatched. The length of the CDR3 is 14 residues. The CDR3 nucleotides read TGTGCCACCTGGGATGGCAGGGGTTATTATAAGAAACTCTTT. Protein: CATWDGRGYYKKLF.

This clone was counted between two and nine times. The protein TCRdb lists belongs to a much larger clone and differs from this DNA's translation at residue 10, which points to a read error; the protein shown is made from the DNA. The chain couples TRGV2 to TRGJ1 or TRGJ2. TCRdb records no J gene; here it was assigned by comparing the DNA to germline. The length of the CDR3 is 14 residues. CDR1 EGSNGY and CDR2 YDSYNSKV come from the germline V gene. CDR3 DNA sequence: TGTGCCACCTGGGACGTAGAGAATTATTTTAAGAAACTCTTT. This codes for CATWDVENYFKKLF.

This clone was found many times. The chain employs TRGV9 and TRGJ1 or TRGJ2. The J gene is absent in TCRdb and was assigned here via DNA matching to germline. The CDR3 sequence is 16 residues long. Germline loops: CDR1 GITISATS, CDR2 ISYDGTV (reference sequence). J lost 0 bases, V lost 4 bases, and 12 bases had no gene match. CDR3 bases: TGTGCCTTGTGGGAAGTGATTCGCCAGAATTATTATAAGAAACTCTTT. Amino acid sequence: CALWEVIRQNYYKKLF.

By share, this clone ranks as medium-sized. The gene calls are TRGV9 and TRGJP. V lost 6 bases and J lost 3; bases outside the gene matches: 8. CDR3 length equals 17 residues. Germline loops: CDR1 GITISATS, CDR2 ISYDGTV (reference sequence). The CDR3 here is CALWTVPQELGKKIKVF. CDR3 DNA sequence: TGTGCCTTGTGGACGGTCCCGCAAGAGTTGGGCAAAAAAATCAAGGTATTT.

Worth noting for this clone: TCRdb has a much larger clone's protein, which differs at residue 9 from the translation of this DNA, likely because of a read error; what is shown is the protein translated from the DNA. J is TRGJ1 or TRGJ2 and V is TRGV5. No J gene is reported in TCRdb; it was inferred here by comparing the DNA with germline. This CDR3 is built from 12 residues. Losses at the gene ends were 0 bases for V and 12 bases for J; bases not matched to a gene: 8. CDR1 is VINAFY and CDR2 is YDVSNSKD in the germline V gene. CDR3: CATWDRRTGKLF. Here the CDR3 DNA reads TGTGCCACCTGGGACAGGCGAACGGGGAAACTCTTT.

Note on this clone: A far larger clone is a single base away, which makes a read error likely. In the same sample, other DNA sequences code for this CDR3. J is TRGJP and V is TRGV9. TCRdb offers no J gene call, so here the DNA was matched to germline to obtain one. CDR3 length: 22 residues. V shed 5 bases, J shed 11 bases, and the junction held 30 bases outside the gene matches. Germline CDR1 and CDR2: GITISATS and ISYDGTV (reference sequence). CDR3 DNA: TGTGCCTTGTGGGCTAACCGGGAGCATACCATGGGATCCGAGCTGGGCAAAAAAATCAAGGTATTT. Protein sequence: CALWANREHTMGSELGKKIKVF.

In its sample, this clone was seen a few times. Since a far larger clone is one base different, this is likely a read error. The same CDR3 arises from other DNA sequences in this sample as well. The chain couples TRGV4 to TRGJ1 or TRGJ2. No J segment appears in TCRdb, so it was assigned here by matching the sequence to germline. CDR3 length: 13 amino acids. Germline CDR1 and CDR2: EGSTGY and YDSYTSSV. Here the CDR3 reads CATWVLYYYKKLF. In nucleotides, the CDR3 is TGTGCCACCTGGGTACTATATTACTATAAGAAACTCTTT.

This clone was detected only a few times. A far larger clone is off by one base, so a read error is likely. Distinct nucleotide sequences in the sample also encode this CDR3. The chain is built from TRGV9 and TRGJP. Here the J gene came from matching the DNA to germline, since TCRdb omits it. Germline V gives CDR1 GITISATS, CDR2 ISYDGTV (reference sequence). J lost 10 bases, V lost 0 bases, and 9 bases had no gene match. There are 17 residues in the CDR3. The CDR3: CALWEVGGELGKKIKVF. CDR3 DNA: TGTGCCTTGTGGGAGGTGGGGGGAGAATTGGGCAAAAAAATCAAGGTATTT.

Sample share makes this clone medium-sized. The chain uses TRGV9 and TRGJP. There are 17 residues in the CDR3. Trimming removed 4 bases from V and 9 bases from J; junction bases left unmatched: 12. Germline V CDR1 and CDR2: GITISATS, ISYDGTV (reference sequence). CDR3 in DNA: TGTGCCTTGTGGGAAAGGGGGGATATGTTGGGCAAAAAAATCAAGGTATTT. This encodes CALWERGDMLGKKIKVF.

Although no V gene was called, TRGJ1 or TRGJ2 is the J gene. CDR3 length: 13 amino acids. The CDR3 spells CAPGTTYYYKKLF. CDR3 in DNA: TGTGCACCTGGGACTACCTATTATTATAAGAAACTCTTT.

With respect to this clone: The TCRdb protein comes from a much larger clone and disagrees with this DNA's translation at residue 11, likely due to a read error; the protein given here is derived from the DNA. For the V gene the call is TRGV4; the J gene has no call. The CDR3 totals 13 residues. The germline V gene encodes CDR1 EGSTGY and CDR2 YDSYTSSV. CDR3 in amino acids: CATWDARYYKELF. CDR3 sequence (DNA): TGTGCCACCTGGGATGCCCGTTATTATAAGGAACTCTTT.

By frequency in the sample, this clone is medium-sized. The genes are TRGV9 and TRGJP. CDR3 length: 15 amino acids. V lost 5 bases and J lost 6; bases outside the gene matches: 4. Germline assignment: CDR1 GITISATS and CDR2 ISYDGTV (reference sequence). This CDR3 reads CALWVTELGKKIKVF. Written as DNA, the CDR3 is TGTGCCTTGTGGGTGACAGAGTTGGGCAAAAAAATCAAGGTATTT.

Ten or more counts support this clone. A far larger clone lies a single base away; this is likely a read error. Different DNA sequences within this sample yield the same CDR3. The chain links TRGV9 to TRGJ1 or TRGJ2. In the absence of a J gene in TCRdb, the DNA was matched to germline to assign it here. CDR1 and CDR2 from the germline V gene are GITISATS and ISYDGTV (reference sequence). V dropped 4 bases and J dropped 4; count of bases not matched to a gene: 7. The CDR3 has 13 residues. The CDR3 sequence: CALWDSAYYKKLF. The CDR3 nucleotides are TGTGCCTTGTGGGACTCGGCCTATTATAAGAAACTCTTT.

This clone was recorded a few times. J is TRGJ1 or TRGJ2 and V is TRGV4. In the absence of a J gene in TCRdb, the DNA was matched to germline to assign it here. This CDR3 region has 14 residues. Trimming took 5 bases from V and 2 from J; bases not matched to a gene: 9. The germline V gene has CDR1 EGSTGY and CDR2 YDSYTSSV. The CDR3 reads CATWAREDYYKKLF. The CDR3 bases are TGTGCCACCTGGGCAAGGGAGGATTATTATAAGAAACTCTTT.

The table lists this clone with many counts. The TCRdb protein comes from a much larger clone and disagrees with this DNA's translation at residue 4, likely due to a read error; the protein given here is derived from the DNA. The chain combines TRGV3 with TRGJP2. The J gene was not available in TCRdb and was assigned here by matching the DNA to germline segments. The CDR3 contains 13 residues. Germline CDR1 is VTNTFY and CDR2 is YDVSTARD (reference sequence). The V segment lost 9 bases and the J segment 2 bases; nucleotides outside the gene matches: 6. The CDR3 is CATGGSSDWIKTF. The CDR3 nucleotides are TGTGCCACCGGGGGGAGTAGTGATTGGATCAAGACGTTT.

This clone was found a few times. It is likely a read error: a sequence one base away is far more abundant. The sample contains more than one DNA sequence encoding this CDR3. The V call is TRGV9, the J call TRGJ1 or TRGJ2. In the absence of a J gene in TCRdb, the DNA was matched to germline to assign it here. The CDR3 consists of 14 residues. Looked up from germline, CDR1 is GITISATS and CDR2 is ISYDGTV (reference sequence). With 4 bases clipped from V and 12 bases from J, the junction kept 18 bases outside the gene matches. The CDR3 sequence is CALWDQTTCGRKLF. CDR3 in DNA: TGTGCCTTGTGGGACCAAACGACCTGTGGCAGGAAACTCTTT.

The table lists this clone with a few counts. The protein that TCRdb holds for this DNA derives from a much larger clone and differs from the translated DNA at residue 7, which likely indicates a read error; the protein shown here is translated from the DNA. Different DNA sequences within this sample yield the same CDR3. CDR3 residues: CATWDPQGYKKLF. The CDR3, as DNA: TGTGCCACCTGGGACCCACAGGGATATAAGAAACTCTTT. The J gene is TRGJ1 or TRGJ2, the V gene TRGV2. No J segment appears in TCRdb, so it was assigned here by matching the sequence to germline. Germline CDR1 EGSNGY, CDR2 YDSYNSKV. The ends lost 3 bases at V and 7 bases at J; junction bases unmatched: 9. This CDR3 region has 13 residues.

In regard to this clone: Because the CDR3's place on the DNA is in doubt, the DNA is left out and the CDR3 is given as listed by TCRdb. The J segment was not called; the V segment is TRGV9. Germline values: CDR1 GITISATS, CDR2 ISYDGTV (reference sequence). The CDR3 comprises 32 residues, both ends counted. CDR3: CALWEVTGIIRNSLAVEQHLLSQVSIGRIQHF.